The 19 T cell receptor beta chains below come from one sample, sequenced in a study of post-analysis software for immune sequencing data. General study findings and limits: Relative to controls, patients had several TRBV segments at higher frequency, with TRBV5-6, TRBV5-1 and TRBV20-1 among these.

Unique molecular identifiers were built into the TCR beta cDNA libraries. Each CDR3 protein is one row after TCRdb ran MiXCR on the PCR reads. The sample lists 650,000 to 900,000 distinct CDR3 sequences, roughly 46% occurring once. Their target antigens are unknown. Sequenced input: blood. The source is a girl aged 5 to 17 with multiple sclerosis.

This clonotype appeared once. The gene calls are TRBV9 and TRBJ2-1, with D possibly called TRBD1 or TRBD2 (5 bases each). This CDR3 region has 14 residues. Deletions cut 2 bases from V and 9 bases from J, with 15 bases between. Germline loops: CDR1 SGDLS, CDR2 YYNGEE. The CDR3 DNA sequence: TGTGCCAGCAGCGTGGCTAGTTGGGACCCTGAGCAGTTCTTC. Its protein product is CASSVASWDPEQFF.

With respect to this clonotype: Relative to the germline gene, one junction end is altered; a read error may explain this. This chain links TRBV25-1 with TRBJ1-1; D uncertain. Germline V gene data show CDR1 as MGHDK and CDR2 as SYGVNS. This CDR3 spans 13 amino acids. CDR3 region: CASSVRMNTEALF. As DNA, the CDR3 is TGTGCCAGCAGTGTCAGGATGAACACTGAAGCTTTATTT.

This clonotype was seen more than once but under ten times. The chain uses TRBV7-9 and TRBJ2-7; 9 positions match TRBD2. Per germline, CDR1 SEHNR and CDR2 FQNEAQ (reference sequence). The V gene end was trimmed by 4 bases and the J gene end by 5 bases; junction bases not matched to a gene: 6. This CDR3 has 14 amino acids. The CDR3 DNA follows: TGTGCCAGCAGCTCTTTAGCGGGAGACGACGAGCAGTACTTC. As protein: CASSSLAGDDEQYF.

The chain links TRBV30 to TRBJ2-3; D perhaps matches TRBD2 (6 bases). V was trimmed by 3 bases and J by 0 bases, leaving 13 bases between them. The CDR3 contains 15 residues. CDR1 is GTSNPN, CDR2 SVGIG, per germline (reference sequence). For the CDR3, the DNA is TGTGCCTGGAGCGGCTTAGCGGTGAGCACAGATACGCAGTATTTT. This codes for CAWSGLAVSTDTQYF. Filled out from reference TRBV30 and TRBJ2-3, the complete variable domain reads SQTIHQWPATLVQPVGSPLSLECTVEGTSNPNLYWYRQAAGRGLQLLFYSVGIGQISSEVPQNLSASRPQDRQFILSSKKLLLSDSGFYLCAWSGLAVSTDTQYFGPGTRLTVL.

This clonotype occurred a few times. The chain couples TRBV4-3 to TRBJ2-7; 8 bases are a match to TRBD1. The germline gives CDR1 LGHNA, CDR2 YSLEER. There are 13 residues in the CDR3. Unmatched junction bases numbered 2, after V lost 0 bases and J lost 7 bases. The CDR3 sequence: CASSQDWDREQYF. The CDR3 bases are TGCGCCAGCAGCCAAGATTGGGACAGGGAGCAGTACTTC.

The count of this clonotype is one. This rearrangement joins TRBV3-1 to TRBJ2-7, with TRBD2 matching over 14 bases. CDR1 and CDR2 (germline): LGHDT, YNNKEL (reference sequence). V gave up 1 base and J gave up 5 bases; unmatched junction bases: 10. This CDR3 spans 18 amino acids. CDR3 sequence reads: CASSQAYGLAGGRDEQYF. The CDR3 region has the DNA TGTGCCAGCAGCCAAGCCTACGGACTAGCGGGAGGTAGGGACGAGCAGTACTTC.

This clonotype was seen only once. Germline is not matched at one junction end, which may reflect a read error. The DNA for the CDR3 is TGTGCTAGCAGCCCTAGCGGGAAAACCAATGAGCAGTTCTTC. This gives the protein CASSPSGKTNEQFF. The V call is TRBV7-7, the J call TRBJ2-1; TRBD2 agrees at 9 bases. The CDR3 has 14 amino acids. Looked up from germline, CDR1 is SSHAT and CDR2 is FNYEAQ (reference sequence). The whole variable domain, remainder taken from reference TRBV7-7 and TRBJ2-1, is GAGVSQSPRYKVTKRGQDVTLRCDPISSHATLYWYQQALGQGPEFLTYFNYEAQPDKSGLPSDRFSAERPEGSISTLTIQRTEQRDSAMYRCASSPSGKTNEQFFGPGTRLTVL.

This rearrangement joins TRBV12-3 or TRBV12-4 to TRBJ1-1, with TRBD1 matching over 9 bases. After removal of 6 bases from V and 3 bases from J, the junction contained 5 bases not matched to a gene. This CDR3 has 14 residues. CDR3 loop: CASRADRGDTEAFF. The CDR3 DNA reads as TGTGCCAGCAGGGCCGACAGGGGGGACACTGAAGCTTTCTTT.

This clonotype showed up just a few times. V gene TRBV6-2 or TRBV6-3 combines with J gene TRBJ1-6; the D gene is possibly TRBD1 (6 bases). Germline V gives CDR1 MNHEY, CDR2 SVGEGT. The CDR3 contains 12 residues. Trimming removed 6 bases from V and 9 bases from J, with 9 bases in between. The CDR3 region is CASRTGISPLHF. The CDR3 region has the DNA TGTGCCAGCAGAACAGGGATTTCACCCCTCCACTTT.

This rearrangement joins TRBV25-1 to TRBJ2-1, with D possibly being TRBD2 (5 bases). This CDR3 contains 12 residues. V lost 8 bases to trimming and J lost 4 bases, with 9 bases between them. The germline V gene encodes CDR1 MGHDK and CDR2 SYGVNS. The CDR3 loop is CASGREYNEQFF. The CDR3 nucleotides read TGTGCCAGCGGAAGGGAGTACAATGAGCAGTTCTTC.

This chain joins TRBV12-3 or TRBV12-4 and TRBJ2-2, with D maybe TRBD1 (5 bases). This CDR3 has 15 amino acids. Between the trimmed V and J ends, which lost 2 bases and 0 bases, there was a span of 7 bases. The CDR3 sequence: CASSLPGSNTGELFF. The CDR3 nucleotides are TGTGCCAGCAGTTTACCAGGGTCGAACACCGGGGAGCTGTTTTTT.

The chain employs TRBV10-3 and TRBJ2-1; D might be TRBD1 (5 bases). The CDR3 is 13 amino acids. Germline assignment: CDR1 ENHRY and CDR2 SYGVKD. The germline V and J ends were trimmed by 3 bases and 6 bases, with 9 bases remaining between them. The CDR3 DNA is TGTGCCATCAGTGATTTGGGGCCCAATGAGCAGTTCTTC. Translation gives CAISDLGPNEQFF.

The chain combines TRBV27 with TRBJ2-2; the D gene could be TRBD1 or TRBD2 (6 bases each). The V and J ends lost 4 bases and 6 bases respectively, with 12 bases between them. This CDR3 is built from 14 residues. The germline gives CDR1 MNHEY, CDR2 SMNVEV (reference sequence). The CDR3 here is CASSYGGGSGELFF. As DNA, the CDR3 is TGTGCCAGCAGTTACGGGGGCGGGTCCGGGGAGCTGTTTTTT.

The chain employs TRBV20-1 and TRBJ2-5; D might be TRBD2 (7 bases). CDR3 size: 12 residues. Germline CDR1 and CDR2: DFQATT and SNEGSKA (reference sequence). Trimming shortened V by 6 bases and J by 11 bases, and 19 bases separated the two germline ends. The DNA for the CDR3 is TGCAGTGCAAGGGGGGGGCTAGCCTCTCAGTACTTC. Encoded protein: CSARGGLASQYF.

This clonotype occurred many times. The chain is built from TRBV29-1 and TRBJ2-3; D may be TRBD1 or TRBD2 (6 bases each). From germline, CDR1 is SQVTM and CDR2 ANQGSEA. The CDR3 totals 15 residues. Trimming removed 1 base at V and 0 bases at J, with 11 bases between. As DNA, the CDR3 is TGCAGCGTTGAAGGACGGGGGCCTAGCACAGATACGCAGTATTTT. This gives the protein CSVEGRGPSTDTQYF.

This clonotype was found a few times. The rearrangement uses TRBV24-1 and TRBJ1-5, with D possibly being TRBD1 (5 bases). Deletions cut 6 bases from V and 3 bases from J, with 11 bases between. Per germline, CDR1 KGHDR and CDR2 SFDVKD. This CDR3 has 14 amino acids. The CDR3 nucleotides read TGTGCCACCAGTCACCCAGGGACCAATCAGCCCCAGCATTTT. Residues: CATSHPGTNQPQHF.

This clonotype has a handful of counts. This chain uses TRBV29-1 with TRBJ1-1, with D unresolved. The germline V and J ends were trimmed by 7 bases and 1 base, with 10 bases remaining between them. CDR3 length equals 12 residues. Looked up from germline, CDR1 is SQVTM and CDR2 is ANQGSEA. CDR3 sequence: CSAGHRNTEAFF. Written as DNA, the CDR3 is TGCAGCGCTGGCCATAGGAACACTGAAGCTTTCTTT.

The J gene is TRBJ2-7, the V gene TRBV20-1; 14 nucleotides match TRBD2. The CDR3 is 14 amino acids. Unmatched junction bases numbered 10, after V lost 5 bases and J lost 10 bases. Germline V lookup: CDR1 DFQATT, CDR2 SNEGSKA (reference sequence). CDR3 in amino acids: CSARTSGRLEIQYF. As DNA, the CDR3 is TGCAGTGCTCGGACTAGCGGGAGGTTGGAGATCCAGTACTTC.

The chain links TRBV7-2 to TRBJ1-2; no definite D call. The V gene's germline CDR1 is SGHTA and CDR2 FQGNSA. The CDR3 has 12 residues. The CDR3 region has the DNA TGTGCGCATTCGGAGGCCAACTATGGCTACACCTTC. It is translated as CAHSEANYGYTF.